The clone carrying this T cell receptor beta chain showed up just a few times. Antigen unknown. This record belongs to a study of vaccination and CD4 T cells after COVID-19. About the research overall: Convalescent participants consisted of six males and four females, two being Hispanic.

The junction had 4 bases not matched to a gene; V was cut back by 2 bases and J by 5 bases. The CDR3 consists of 15 residues. Germline V lookup: CDR1 SGHTA, CDR2 FQGNSA. Treatment reported: approximately nine-day PBMC culture with coronavirus spike peptide pools or control peptides (ViraFEST assay). Sequenced with the Oncomine TCR Beta short-read assay was DNA taken from cultured CD4+ T cells. TCRdb itself ran the PCR reads through MiXCR, one entry per CDR3 protein. The sample gives about 18,000 distinct CDR3 sequences, over 50% of which show up once; 5.5% to 8.5% is in the top ten. This receptor was identified in a human donor who had recovered from COVID-19. The sequences come from CD4+ T cells from blood, cultured in vitro, collected before SARS-CoV-2 vaccination. V is TRBV7-2 and J is TRBJ2-7; 12 bases agree with TRBD2. The CDR3 loop is CASSLRLAGVNEQYF. CDR3 nucleotides: TGTGCCAGCAGCTTAAGACTAGCGGGAGTCAACGAGCAGTACTTC. Filled out from reference TRBV7-2 and TRBJ2-7, the complete variable domain reads GAGVSQSPSNKVTEKGKDVELRCDPISGHTALYWYRQSLGQGLEFLIYFQGNSAPDKSGLPSDRFSAERTGGSVSTLTIQRTQQEDSAVYLCASSLRLAGVNEQYFGPGTRLTVT.